One sample yielded the 12 T cell receptor beta chains listed below, sequenced in a study of T-cell reconstitution after alpha-beta-depleted transplantation in children. The TCRbeta library incorporated unique molecular identifiers. TCRdb independently ran MiXCR on the PCR reads; one entry per CDR3 protein. There are about 870,000 distinct CDR3 sequences in the sample; around 15% occur only once, and just under 5% lies in the top ten. The material was PBMCs, mostly from graft donor cells, obtained 360 days after TCRalphabeta/CD19-depleted stem cell transplant. These receptor sequences come from a male patient aged 5 to 17 who had a stem cell transplant for acute lymphoblastic leukemia, so the T cells may come from the graft donor.

The chain couples TRBV5-1 to TRBJ1-4; D is uncertain. V lost 5 bases, J lost 6 bases, and 8 bases lay in between. This CDR3 is 12 amino acids long. Germline lookup yields CDR1 SGHRS and CDR2 YFSETQ. CDR3 amino acids: CASSHPDEKLFF. In nucleotides, the CDR3 is TGCGCCAGCAGTCATCCTGATGAAAAACTGTTTTTT.

This clonotype was counted between two and nine times. J is TRBJ2-1 and V is TRBV7-2; TRBD2 matches at 7 bases. J lost 8 bases, V lost 3 bases, and 4 bases had no gene match. Germline CDR1 reads SGHTA; CDR2 reads FQGNSA. There are 13 residues in the CDR3. CDR3 nucleotides: TGTGCCAGCAGCTTCGGCGGGAGCTATGAGCAGTTCTTC. This sequence encodes CASSFGGSYEQFF.

This clonotype has just a few counts. The rearrangement links TRBV10-3 to TRBJ1-2; no clear D gene. The V and J ends lost 9 bases and 4 bases respectively, with 12 bases between them. This CDR3 is built from 12 residues. Germline V gives CDR1 ENHRY, CDR2 SYGVKD. As DNA, the CDR3 is TGTGCCATGTCGCAGCCCGGCTATGGCTACACCTTC. It specifies CAMSQPGYGYTF.

This clonotype turned up a few times. The chain uses TRBV12-3 or TRBV12-4 and TRBJ2-7; 8 bases align to TRBD1. This CDR3 comprises 14 residues. V dropped 2 bases and J dropped 5; count of bases not matched to a gene: 5. In DNA form, the CDR3 reads TGTGCCAGCAGTTTAATCTCAGGGGGCAACGAGCAGTACTTC. Amino acids: CASSLISGGNEQYF.

A single count supports this clonotype. The rearrangement joins TRBV5-1 to TRBJ2-1, with D perhaps matching TRBD1 (5 bases). The CDR3 totals 16 residues. Germline V CDR1 and CDR2: SGHRS, YFSETQ. Trimming stripped 3 bases from V and 1 base from J, with 14 bases between. The DNA for the CDR3 is TGCGCCAGCAGCTCCGACCAGGGTAATTCCTACAATGAGCAGTTCTTC. Encoded protein: CASSSDQGNSYNEQFF.

The genes are TRBV7-6 and TRBJ2-7, with D perhaps TRBD1 (5 bases). CDR3 length: 16 residues. The V end was cut by 2 bases, the J end by 5 bases, with 19 bases between. Germline CDR1 and CDR2: SGHVS and FNYEAQ. CDR3 DNA: TGTGCCAGCAGCTTAACCTTGGGGTCCCAGGGCCACGAGCAGTACTTC. Translation: CASSLTLGSQGHEQYF.

The rearrangement joins TRBV20-1 to TRBJ2-5, with 8 nucleotides matching TRBD1. The CDR3 has 15 residues. V lost 0 bases to trimming and J lost 0 bases; unmatched junction nucleotides: 3. The germline CDR1 and CDR2 sequences are DFQATT and SNEGSKA (reference sequence). The CDR3 here is CSARDTGGDQETQYF. The CDR3 nucleotides read TGCAGTGCTAGAGATACAGGGGGAGACCAAGAGACCCAGTACTTC.

This chain uses TRBV7-9 with TRBJ1-2; 7 bases map to TRBD1. Trimming cost V 2 bases and J 8 bases; bases outside gene matches: 14. The CDR3 is 16 residues long. Germline V CDR1 and CDR2: SEHNR, FQNEAQ (reference sequence). The CDR3 is CASSLSLRQGSSGYTF. The DNA for the CDR3 is TGTGCCAGCAGCTTAAGTCTCAGACAGGGAAGTTCGGGCTACACCTTC.

The chain carries TRBV12-3 or TRBV12-4 and TRBJ2-7; D is unclear. V was trimmed by 2 bases and J by 2 bases, leaving 19 bases between them. This CDR3 region has 17 residues. CDR3 sequence: CASSLRSHGWRPYEQYF. CDR3 bases: TGTGCCAGCAGTTTACGATCCCATGGTTGGAGACCCTACGAGCAGTACTTC.

The chain is built from TRBV5-1 and TRBJ1-6; a possible D gene is TRBD1 (6 bases). V was trimmed by 2 bases and J by 6 bases, leaving 15 bases between them. This CDR3 is 16 amino acids long. Germline CDR1 and CDR2: SGHRS and YFSETQ. CDR3 coding DNA: TGCGCCAGCAGCTTCGGCAGCATGGACAGTAATTCACCCCTCCACTTT. This translates into CASSFGSMDSNSPLHF. Looking up the rest from reference TRBV5-1 and TRBJ1-6 gives the full variable domain: KAGVTQTPRYLIKTRGQQVTLSCSPISGHRSVSWYQQTPGQGLQFLFEYFSETQRNKGNFPGRFSGRQFSNSRSEMNVSTLELGDSALYLCASSFGSMDSNSPLHFGNGTRLTVT.

V usage is TRBV7-2 and J usage is TRBJ2-1; the D gene could be TRBD1 or TRBD2 (6 bases each). CDR3 size: 17 residues. Germline V CDR1 and CDR2: SGHTA, FQGNSA. Trimming removed 4 bases at V and 10 bases at J, with 26 bases between. The CDR3 protein is CASSSPFWGLGGEEQFF. CDR3 DNA sequence: TGTGCCAGCAGCTCCCCCTTCTGGGGGCTAGGAGGGGAGGAGCAGTTCTTC.

Regarding this clonotype: A much larger clone is a single base away; this may be a read error. CDR3 coding DNA: TGTGCCAGCAGCTTAGTTTGGAACACCGGGGAGCTGTTTTTT. This translates into CASSLVWNTGELFF. The V and J genes are TRBV7-9 and TRBJ2-2; the D is unclear. Germline assignment: CDR1 SEHNR and CDR2 FQNEAQ (reference sequence). The CDR3 contains 14 residues. V lost 1 base, J lost 1 base, and 4 bases lay in between.